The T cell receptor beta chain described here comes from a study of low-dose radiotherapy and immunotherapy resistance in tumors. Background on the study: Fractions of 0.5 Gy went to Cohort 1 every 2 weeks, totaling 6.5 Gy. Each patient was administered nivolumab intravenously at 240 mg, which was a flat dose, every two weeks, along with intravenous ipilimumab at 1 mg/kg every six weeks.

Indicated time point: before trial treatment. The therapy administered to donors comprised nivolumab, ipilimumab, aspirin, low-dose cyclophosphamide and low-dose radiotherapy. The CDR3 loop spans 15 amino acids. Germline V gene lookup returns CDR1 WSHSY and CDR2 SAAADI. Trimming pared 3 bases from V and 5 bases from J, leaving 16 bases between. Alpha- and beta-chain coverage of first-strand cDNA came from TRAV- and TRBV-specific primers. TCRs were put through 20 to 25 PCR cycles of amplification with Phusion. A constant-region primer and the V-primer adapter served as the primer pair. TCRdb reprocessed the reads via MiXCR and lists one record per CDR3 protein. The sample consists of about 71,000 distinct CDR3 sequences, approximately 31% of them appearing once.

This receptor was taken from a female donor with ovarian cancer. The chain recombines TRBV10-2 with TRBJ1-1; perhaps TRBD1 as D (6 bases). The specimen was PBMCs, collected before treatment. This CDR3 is CASSDRAGVQTEAFF. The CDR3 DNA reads TGCGCCAGCAGTGATCGTGCAGGGGTTCAAACTGAAGCTTTCTTT.